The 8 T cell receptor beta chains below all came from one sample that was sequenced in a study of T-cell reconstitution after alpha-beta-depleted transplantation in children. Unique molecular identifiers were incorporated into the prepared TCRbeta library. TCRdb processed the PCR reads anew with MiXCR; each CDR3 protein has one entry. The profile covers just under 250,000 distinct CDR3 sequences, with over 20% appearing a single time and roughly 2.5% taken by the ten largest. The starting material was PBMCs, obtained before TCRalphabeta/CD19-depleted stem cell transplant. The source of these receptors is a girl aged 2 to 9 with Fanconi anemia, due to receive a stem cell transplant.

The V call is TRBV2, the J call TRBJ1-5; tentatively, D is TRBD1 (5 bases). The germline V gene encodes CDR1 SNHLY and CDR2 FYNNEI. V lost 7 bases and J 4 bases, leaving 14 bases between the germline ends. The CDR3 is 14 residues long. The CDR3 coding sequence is TGTGCCAGCAATGACGGGCAGGGAAATCAGCCCCAGCATTTT. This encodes CASNDGQGNQPQHF.

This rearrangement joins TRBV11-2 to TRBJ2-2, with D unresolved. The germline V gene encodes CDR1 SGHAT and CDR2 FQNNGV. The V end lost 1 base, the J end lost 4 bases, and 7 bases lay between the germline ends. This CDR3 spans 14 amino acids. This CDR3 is CASSLGVSTGELFF. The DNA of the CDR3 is TGTGCCAGCAGCTTAGGCGTCAGCACCGGGGAGCTGTTTTTT.

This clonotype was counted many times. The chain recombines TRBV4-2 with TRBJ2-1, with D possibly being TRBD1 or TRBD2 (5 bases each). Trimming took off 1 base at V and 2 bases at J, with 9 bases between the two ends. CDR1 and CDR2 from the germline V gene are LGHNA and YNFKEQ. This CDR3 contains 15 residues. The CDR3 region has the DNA TGTGCCAGCAGCCAAGGAGGGGTGGCCTACAATGAGCAGTTCTTC. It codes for CASSQGGVAYNEQFF.

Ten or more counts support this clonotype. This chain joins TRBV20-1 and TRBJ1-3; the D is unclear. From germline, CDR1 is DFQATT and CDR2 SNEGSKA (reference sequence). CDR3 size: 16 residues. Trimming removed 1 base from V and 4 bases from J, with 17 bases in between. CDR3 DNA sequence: TGCAGTGCTAGAGTTAGACGGAGGCTGTACGGAAACACCATATATTTT. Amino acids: CSARVRRRLYGNTIYF.

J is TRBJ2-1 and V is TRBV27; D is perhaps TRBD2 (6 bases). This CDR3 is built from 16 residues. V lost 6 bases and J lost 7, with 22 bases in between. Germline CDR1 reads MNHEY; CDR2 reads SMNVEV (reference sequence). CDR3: CASRVGGASYLNEQFF. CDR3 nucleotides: TGTGCCAGCAGGGTGGGGGGAGCGTCATACTTAAATGAGCAGTTCTTC.

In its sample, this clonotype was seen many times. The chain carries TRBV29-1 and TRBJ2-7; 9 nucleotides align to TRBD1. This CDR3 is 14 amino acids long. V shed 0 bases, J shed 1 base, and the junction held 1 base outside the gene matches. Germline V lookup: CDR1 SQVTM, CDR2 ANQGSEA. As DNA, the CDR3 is TGCAGCGTTGAAGAGGACAGGGGATCCTACGAGCAGTACTTC. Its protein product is CSVEEDRGSYEQYF.

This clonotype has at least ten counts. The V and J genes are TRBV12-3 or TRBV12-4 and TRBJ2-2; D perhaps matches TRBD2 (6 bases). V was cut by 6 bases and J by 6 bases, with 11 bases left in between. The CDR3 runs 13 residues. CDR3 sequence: CASSPTRPGELFF. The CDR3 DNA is TGTGCCAGCAGCCCGACTAGACCCGGGGAGCTGTTTTTT.

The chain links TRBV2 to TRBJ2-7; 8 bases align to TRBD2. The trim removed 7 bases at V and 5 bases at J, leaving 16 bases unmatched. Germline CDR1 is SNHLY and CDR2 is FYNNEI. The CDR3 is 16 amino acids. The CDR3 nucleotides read TGTGCCAGCACCCCCAGGAGGTTAGCGGGAAGTAACGAGCAGTACTTC. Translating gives CASTPRRLAGSNEQYF.